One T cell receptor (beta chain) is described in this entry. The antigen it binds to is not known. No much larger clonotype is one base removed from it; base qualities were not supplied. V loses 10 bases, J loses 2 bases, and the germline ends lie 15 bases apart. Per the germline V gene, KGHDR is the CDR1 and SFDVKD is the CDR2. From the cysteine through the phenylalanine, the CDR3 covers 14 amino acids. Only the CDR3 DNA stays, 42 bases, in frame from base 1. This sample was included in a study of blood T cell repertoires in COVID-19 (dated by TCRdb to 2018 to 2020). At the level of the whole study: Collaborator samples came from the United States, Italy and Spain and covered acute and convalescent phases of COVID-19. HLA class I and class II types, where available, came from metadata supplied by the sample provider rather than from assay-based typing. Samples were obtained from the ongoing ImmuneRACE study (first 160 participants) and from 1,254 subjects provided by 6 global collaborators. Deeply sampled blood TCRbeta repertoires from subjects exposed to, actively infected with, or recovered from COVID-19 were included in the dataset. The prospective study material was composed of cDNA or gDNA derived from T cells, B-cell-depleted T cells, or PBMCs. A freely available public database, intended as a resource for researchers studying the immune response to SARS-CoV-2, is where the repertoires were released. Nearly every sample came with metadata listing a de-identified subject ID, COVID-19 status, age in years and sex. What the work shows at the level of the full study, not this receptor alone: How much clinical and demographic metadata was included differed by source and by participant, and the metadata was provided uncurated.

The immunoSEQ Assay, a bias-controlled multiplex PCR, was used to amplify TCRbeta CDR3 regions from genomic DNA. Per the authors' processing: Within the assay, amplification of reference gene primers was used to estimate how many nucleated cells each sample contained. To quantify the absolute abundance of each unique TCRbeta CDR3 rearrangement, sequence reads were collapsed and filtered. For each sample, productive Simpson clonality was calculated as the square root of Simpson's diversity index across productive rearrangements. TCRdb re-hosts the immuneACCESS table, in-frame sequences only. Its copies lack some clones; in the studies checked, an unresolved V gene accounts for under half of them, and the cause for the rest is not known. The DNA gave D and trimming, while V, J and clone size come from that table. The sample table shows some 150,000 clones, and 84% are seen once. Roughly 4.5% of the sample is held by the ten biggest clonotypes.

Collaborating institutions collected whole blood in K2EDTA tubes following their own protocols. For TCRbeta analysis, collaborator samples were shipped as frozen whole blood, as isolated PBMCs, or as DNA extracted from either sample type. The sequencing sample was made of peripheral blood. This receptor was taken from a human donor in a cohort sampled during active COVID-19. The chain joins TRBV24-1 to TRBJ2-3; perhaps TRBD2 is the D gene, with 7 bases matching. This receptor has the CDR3 CATGGGLTTDTQYF. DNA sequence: TGTGCCACAGGGGGGGGGCTGACCACAGATACGCAGTATTTT.